The entry below describes one T cell receptor (beta chain). Antigen: not known. Libraries were prepared by immunoSEQ multiplex PCR; TCRdb keeps only in-frame clonotypes and omits some of them. This sample carries some 180,000 clones, approximately 92% of them seen once, and the ten largest clones take roughly 1%. This sample was taken from a study of T cell responses to AZD1222 COVID-19 vaccine. Findings and caveats of the study: Clonal diversity was possibly underestimated, and white British individuals and females predominated among donors. Two AZD1222 administrations were followed by greater Spike-specific TCR breadth and depth. Within unmutated variant regions lay the reported targets of nearly half of spike-specific TCRs. Repertoire collection took place solely once the T cell response had peaked.

CDR3 length: 14 amino acids. The germline V and J ends were trimmed by 2 bases and 2 bases, with 10 bases remaining between them. Germline-derived CDR1 and CDR2 are SGHRS and YFSETQ. The sample here was peripheral blood, taken 28 days after the second dose of the MenACWY control vaccine. The origin of this receptor is an adult who received the MenACWY meningococcal vaccine as a control. The V and J genes are TRBV5-1 and TRBJ1-2, with a possible D match to TRBD1 (5 bases). CDR3 sequence reads: CASSLLTGNYGYTF. The CDR3 coding sequence is TGCGCCAGCAGCTTACTAACAGGCAACTATGGCTACACCTTC.